This TCR beta chain was recovered during a study of EBV T-cell therapy then PD-1 blockade in nasopharyngeal carcinoma (dated by TCRdb to the early 2020s). From its cysteine to its phenylalanine, the CDR3 spans 14 amino acids. Of the read, only the CDR3 DNA is kept; its 42 bases are in frame from base 1. Per the germline V gene, MNHEY is the CDR1 and SVGAGI is the CDR2. Between the V and J ends, shortened by 0 bases and 6 bases respectively, the junction contains 9 bases. This clone showed up just once. Its antigen remains unidentified. Qualities for individual bases were not recorded, and no much larger clone is one base off. The Qiagen DNeasy Kit was used to extract genomic DNA from the sorted cells. Deep sequencing of the TCR beta chain was done on the immunoSEQ platform. Concerning the study's data processing: Repertoire data analysis was performed with the immunoSEQ Analyzer software. TCRdb carries this immuneACCESS record with in-frame sequences only. Its versions omit some clonotypes, under half of them owing to an unresolved V gene in the studies checked, with the rest unexplained. V, J and clone size reflect that table, while D and trimming were determined from the DNA. The table for this sample lists roughly 20,000 clones; 84% of them were counted only once. The ten largest clones capture less than 40% of the sample.

Reading the label with the study, this specimen's treatment or condition is: AdE1-LMPpoly-expanded autologous EBV-specific T-cell therapy followed by anti-PD-1 nivolumab. This receptor chain uses TRBV6-5 and TRBJ1-5, with the D gene not clear enough to name. Sequencing used CD8+ T cells from blood, obtained at roughly day 35 from a patient whose treatment included autologous EBV-specific T cells and nivolumab. This clonotype was obtained from a man aged 35 to 55 with nasopharyngeal carcinoma. The DNA sequence is as follows: TGTGCCAGCAGTTACTCTGTAGCATCTCAGCCCCAGCATTTT. It is translated as CASSYSVASQPQHF.